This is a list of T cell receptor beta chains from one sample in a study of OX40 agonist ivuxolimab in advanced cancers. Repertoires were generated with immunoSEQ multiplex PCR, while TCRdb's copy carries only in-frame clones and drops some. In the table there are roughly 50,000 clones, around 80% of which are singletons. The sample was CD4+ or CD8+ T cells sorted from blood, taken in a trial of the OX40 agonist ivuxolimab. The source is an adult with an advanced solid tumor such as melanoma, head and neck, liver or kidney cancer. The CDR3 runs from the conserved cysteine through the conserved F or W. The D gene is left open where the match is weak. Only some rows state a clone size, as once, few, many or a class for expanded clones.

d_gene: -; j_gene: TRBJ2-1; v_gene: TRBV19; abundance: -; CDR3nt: TGTGCCAGTAGTATAGCCGGGGGGCTTTACAATGAGCAGTTCTTC; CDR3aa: CASSIAGGLYNEQFF
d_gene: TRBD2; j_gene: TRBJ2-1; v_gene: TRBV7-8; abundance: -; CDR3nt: TGTGCCAGCAGCTTTCTAGTAGCGGGCAATGAGCAGTTCTTC; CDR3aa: CASSFLVAGNEQFF
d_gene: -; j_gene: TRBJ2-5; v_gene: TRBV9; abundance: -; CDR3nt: TGTGCCAGCAGCAGGAGCCCAGACTACCAAGAGACCCAGTACTTC; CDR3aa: CASSRSPDYQETQYF
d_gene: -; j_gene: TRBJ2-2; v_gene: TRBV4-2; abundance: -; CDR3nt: TGTGCCAGCAGCAAGGGAAGGGACACCGGGGAGCTGTTTTTT; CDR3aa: CASSKGRDTGELFF
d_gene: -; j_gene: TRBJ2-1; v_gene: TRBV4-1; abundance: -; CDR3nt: TGCGCCAGCAGTCAAGATCCGGGAAGGGGTTCCTACAATGAGCAGTTCTTC; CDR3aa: CASSQDPGRGSYNEQFF
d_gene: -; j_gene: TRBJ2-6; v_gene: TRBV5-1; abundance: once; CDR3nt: TGCGCCAGCAGCTTGTTCACAGGGTTATCTGGGGCCAACGTCCTGACTTTC; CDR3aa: CASSLFTGLSGANVLTF
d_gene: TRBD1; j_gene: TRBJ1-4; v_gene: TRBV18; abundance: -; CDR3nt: TGTGCCAGCTCACCACGGACAGGGTCTAATGAAAAACTGTTTTTT; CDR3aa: CASSPRTGSNEKLFF
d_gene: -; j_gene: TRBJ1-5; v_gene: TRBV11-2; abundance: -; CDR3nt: TGTGCCAGCAGCTTAGACCCCTACAGGGTAGGGGGTAACAATCAGCCCCAGCATTTT; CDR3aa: CASSLDPYRVGGNNQPQHF
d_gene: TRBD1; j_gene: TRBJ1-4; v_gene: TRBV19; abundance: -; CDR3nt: TGTGCCAGTAACCGGGACAGGGTTAATGAAAAACTGTTTTTT; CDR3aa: CASNRDRVNEKLFF
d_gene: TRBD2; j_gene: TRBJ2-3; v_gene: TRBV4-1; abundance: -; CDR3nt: TGCGCCAGCAGCCTCAGGCTTGCGGGGGGAAACACAGATACGCAGTATTTT; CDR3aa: CASSLRLAGGNTDTQYF
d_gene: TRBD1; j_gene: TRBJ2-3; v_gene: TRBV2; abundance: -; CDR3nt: TGTGCCAGCAGTCGACAGGGGGACACAGATACGCAGTATTTT; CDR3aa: CASSRQGDTDTQYF
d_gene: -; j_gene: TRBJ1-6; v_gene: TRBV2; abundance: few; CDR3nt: TGTGCCAGCAGTGCGGGACACCAAAATTCACCCCTCCACTTT; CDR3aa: CASSAGHQNSPLHF
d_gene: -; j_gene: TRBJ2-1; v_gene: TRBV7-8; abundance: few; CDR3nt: TGTGCCAGCAGCAACCGCCGGGACTCCTACAATGAGCAGTTCTTC; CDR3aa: CASSNRRDSYNEQFF
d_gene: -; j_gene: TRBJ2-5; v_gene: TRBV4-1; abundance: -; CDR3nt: TGCGCCAGCAGCCAATGGCGACAAGAGACCCAGTACTTC; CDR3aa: CASSQWRQETQYF
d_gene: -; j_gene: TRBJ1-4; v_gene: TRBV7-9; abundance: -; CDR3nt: TGTGCCAGCAGCTTAGATGAAAAACTGTTTTTT; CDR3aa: CASSLDEKLFF
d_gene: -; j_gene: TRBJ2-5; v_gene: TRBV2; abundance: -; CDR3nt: TGTGCCAGCAGTATAACCAGGGGGGAAGAGACCCAGTACTTC; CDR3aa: CASSITRGEETQYF
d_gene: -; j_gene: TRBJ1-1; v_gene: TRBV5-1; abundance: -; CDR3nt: TGCGCCAGCAGCTTGGGAGAGGAGGGGGCTTTCTTT; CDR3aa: CASSLGEEGAFF
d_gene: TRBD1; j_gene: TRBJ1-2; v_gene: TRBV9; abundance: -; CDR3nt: TGTGCCAGCAGCGAGCTAGGACAGGGGGACTATGGCTACACCTTC; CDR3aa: CASSELGQGDYGYTF
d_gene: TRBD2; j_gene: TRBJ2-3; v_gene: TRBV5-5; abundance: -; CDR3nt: TGTGCCAGCAGCTTGGGGGGACTAGCGGTCGGCACAGATACGCAGTATTTT; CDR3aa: CASSLGGLAVGTDTQYF
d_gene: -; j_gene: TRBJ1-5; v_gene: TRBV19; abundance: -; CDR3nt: TGTGCCAGTACCATGGGAGGGACGGCCGGCCCCCAGCATTTT; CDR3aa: CASTMGGTAGPQHF
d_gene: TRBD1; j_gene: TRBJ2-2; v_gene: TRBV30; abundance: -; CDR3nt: TGTGCCTGGGGACGAGCCGGGACAGCGAACACCGGGGAGCTGTTTTTT; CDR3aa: CAWGRAGTANTGELFF
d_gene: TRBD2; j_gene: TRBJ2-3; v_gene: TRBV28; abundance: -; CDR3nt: TGTGCCAGCAGACCCGCGCTCGGGACTAGCAACACAGATACGCAGTATTTT; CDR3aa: CASRPALGTSNTDTQYF
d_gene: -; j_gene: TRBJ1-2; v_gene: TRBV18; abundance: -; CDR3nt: TGTGCCAGCGCACTCGACGAGGGGTCCCGGGATGGCTACACCTTC; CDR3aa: CASALDEGSRDGYTF
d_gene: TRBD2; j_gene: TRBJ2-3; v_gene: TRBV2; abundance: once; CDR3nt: TGTGCCAGCAATAGCGGGGGGCATACGGAAGATACGCAGTATTTT; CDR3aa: CASNSGGHTEDTQYF
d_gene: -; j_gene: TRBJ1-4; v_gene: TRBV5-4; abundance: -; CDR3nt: TGTGCCAGCAGCCTCGGACGGGCAACTAATGAAAAACTGTTTTTT; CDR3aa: CASSLGRATNEKLFF
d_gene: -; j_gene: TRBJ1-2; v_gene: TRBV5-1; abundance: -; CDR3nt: TGCGCCAGCAGCTTGGGACTACAGGTTGGGGGCTACACCTTC; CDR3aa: CASSLGLQVGGYTF
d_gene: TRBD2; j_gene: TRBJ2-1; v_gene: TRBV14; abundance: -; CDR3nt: TGTGCCAGCAGCCAAGTGGGGGGGACTAGCCGAGTGAATGAGCAGTTCTTC; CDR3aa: CASSQVGGTSRVNEQFF
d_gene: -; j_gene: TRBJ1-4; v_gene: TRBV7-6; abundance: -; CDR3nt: TGTGCCAGCAGCTTATTTCAATCTAATGAAAAACTGTTTTTT; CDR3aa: CASSLFQSNEKLFF
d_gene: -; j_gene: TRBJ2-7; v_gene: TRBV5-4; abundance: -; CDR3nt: TGTGCCAGCAGCTGGGTGGTATCAGACGAGCAGTACTTC; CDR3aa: CASSWVVSDEQYF
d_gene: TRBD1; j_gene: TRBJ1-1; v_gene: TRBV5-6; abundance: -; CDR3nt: TGTGCCAGCAGCTTTCTTAACAGGGGTTGGACTGAAGCTTTCTTT; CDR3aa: CASSFLNRGWTEAFF
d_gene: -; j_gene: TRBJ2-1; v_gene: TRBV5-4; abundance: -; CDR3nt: TGTGCCAGCAGCTTGCGAGGGTCCTACAATGAGCAGTTCTTC; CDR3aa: CASSLRGSYNEQFF
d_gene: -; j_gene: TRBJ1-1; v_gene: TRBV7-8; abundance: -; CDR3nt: TGTGCCAGCAGCTTAGAACAGGGTGTCGTCACTGAAGCTTTCTTT; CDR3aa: CASSLEQGVVTEAFF
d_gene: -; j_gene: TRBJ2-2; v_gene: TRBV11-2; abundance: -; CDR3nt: TGTGCCAGCAGCTTAGCGGCGGGGAACACCGGGGAGCTGTTTTTT; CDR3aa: CASSLAAGNTGELFF
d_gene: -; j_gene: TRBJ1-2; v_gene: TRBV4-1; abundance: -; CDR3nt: TGCGCCAGCAGCCCCCCGGTAGGGGACGGCTACACCTTC; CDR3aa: CASSPPVGDGYTF
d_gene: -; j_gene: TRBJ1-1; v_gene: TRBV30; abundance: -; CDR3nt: TGTGCCTGGAGTTGGGGGAACACTGAAGCTTTCTTT; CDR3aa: CAWSWGNTEAFF